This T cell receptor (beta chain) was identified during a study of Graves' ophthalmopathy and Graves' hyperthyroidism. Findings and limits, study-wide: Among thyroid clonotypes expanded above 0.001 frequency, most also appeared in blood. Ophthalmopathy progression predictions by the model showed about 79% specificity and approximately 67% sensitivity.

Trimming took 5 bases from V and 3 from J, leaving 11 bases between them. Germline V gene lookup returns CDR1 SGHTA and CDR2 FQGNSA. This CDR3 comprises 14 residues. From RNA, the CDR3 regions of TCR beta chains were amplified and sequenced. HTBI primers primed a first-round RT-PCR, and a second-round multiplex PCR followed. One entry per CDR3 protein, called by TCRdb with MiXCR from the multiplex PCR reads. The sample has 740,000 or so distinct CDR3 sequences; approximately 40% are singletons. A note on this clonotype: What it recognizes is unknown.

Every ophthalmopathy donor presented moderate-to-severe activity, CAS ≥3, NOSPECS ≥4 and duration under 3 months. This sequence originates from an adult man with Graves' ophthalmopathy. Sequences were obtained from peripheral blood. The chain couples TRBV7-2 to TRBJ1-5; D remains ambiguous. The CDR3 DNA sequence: TGTGCCAGCAGCCCGGTGTACACCAATCAGCCCCAGCATTTT. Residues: CASSPVYTNQPQHF. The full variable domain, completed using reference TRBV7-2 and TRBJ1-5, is GAGVSQSPSNKVTEKGKDVELRCDPISGHTALYWYRQSLGQGLEFLIYFQGNSAPDKSGLPSDRFSAERTGGSVSTLTIQRTQQEDSAVYLCASSPVYTNQPQHFGDGTRLSIL.